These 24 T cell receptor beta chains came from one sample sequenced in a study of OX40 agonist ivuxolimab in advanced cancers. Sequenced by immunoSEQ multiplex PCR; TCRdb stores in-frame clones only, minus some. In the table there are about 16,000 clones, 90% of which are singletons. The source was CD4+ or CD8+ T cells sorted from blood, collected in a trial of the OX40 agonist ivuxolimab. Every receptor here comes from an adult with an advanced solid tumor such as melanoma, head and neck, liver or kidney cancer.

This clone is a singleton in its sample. DNA for the CDR3: TGTGCCAGCAGCCAGGGGGTACGGACAGTCACAGATACGCAGTATTTT. Translating gives CASSQGVRTVTDTQYF. The chain has TRBV14 and TRBJ2-3, with D maybe TRBD1 (6 bases). This CDR3 has 16 amino acids. The V gene lost 3 bases and the J gene lost 2 bases, with 15 bases spanning the gap. The germline V gene encodes CDR1 SGHDN and CDR2 FVKESK.

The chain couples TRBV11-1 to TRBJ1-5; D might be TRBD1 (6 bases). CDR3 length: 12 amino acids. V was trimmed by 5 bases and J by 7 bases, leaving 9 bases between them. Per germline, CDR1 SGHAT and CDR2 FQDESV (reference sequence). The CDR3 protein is CASSIGGQPQHF. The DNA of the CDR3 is TGTGCCAGCAGCATAGGGGGACAGCCCCAGCATTTT.

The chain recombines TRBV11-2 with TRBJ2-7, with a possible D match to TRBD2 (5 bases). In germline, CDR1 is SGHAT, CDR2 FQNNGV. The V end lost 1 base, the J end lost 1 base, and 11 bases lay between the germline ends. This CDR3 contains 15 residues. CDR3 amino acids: CASSLGFDYSYEQYF. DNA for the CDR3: TGTGCCAGCAGCTTAGGGTTTGACTATTCCTACGAGCAGTACTTC.

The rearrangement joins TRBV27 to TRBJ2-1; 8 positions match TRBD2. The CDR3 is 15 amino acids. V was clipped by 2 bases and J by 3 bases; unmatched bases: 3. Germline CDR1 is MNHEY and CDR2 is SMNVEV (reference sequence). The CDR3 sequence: CASSLGLADYNEQFF. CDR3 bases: TGTGCCAGCAGTTTAGGACTAGCAGACTACAATGAGCAGTTCTTC.

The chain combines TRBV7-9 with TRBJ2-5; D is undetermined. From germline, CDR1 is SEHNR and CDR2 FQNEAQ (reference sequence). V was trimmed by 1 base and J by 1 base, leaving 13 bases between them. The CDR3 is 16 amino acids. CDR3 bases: TGTGCCAGCAGCTTAGTGGGGTCCGTCGGCCAAGAGACCCAGTACTTC. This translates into CASSLVGSVGQETQYF.

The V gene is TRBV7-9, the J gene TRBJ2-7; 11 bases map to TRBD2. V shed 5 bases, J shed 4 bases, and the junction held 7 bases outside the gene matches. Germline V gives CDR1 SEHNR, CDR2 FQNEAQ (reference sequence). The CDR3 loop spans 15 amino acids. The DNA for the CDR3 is TGTGCCAGCAGCCATACTAGCGGGAGAGGGTACGAGCAGTACTTC. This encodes CASSHTSGRGYEQYF.

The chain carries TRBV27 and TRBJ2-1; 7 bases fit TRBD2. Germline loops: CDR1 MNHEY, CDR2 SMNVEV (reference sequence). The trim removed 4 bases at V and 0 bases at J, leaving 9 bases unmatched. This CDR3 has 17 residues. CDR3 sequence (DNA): TGTGCCAGCAGTTCTTACTCCGGCGGGAGCTCCTACAATGAGCAGTTCTTC. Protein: CASSSYSGGSSYNEQFF.

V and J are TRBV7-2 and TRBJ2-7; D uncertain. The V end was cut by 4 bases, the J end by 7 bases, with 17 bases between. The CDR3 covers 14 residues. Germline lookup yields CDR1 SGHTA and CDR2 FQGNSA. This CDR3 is CASSSTPQSWEQYF. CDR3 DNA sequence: TGTGCCAGCAGCTCGACACCCCAATCTTGGGAGCAGTACTTC.

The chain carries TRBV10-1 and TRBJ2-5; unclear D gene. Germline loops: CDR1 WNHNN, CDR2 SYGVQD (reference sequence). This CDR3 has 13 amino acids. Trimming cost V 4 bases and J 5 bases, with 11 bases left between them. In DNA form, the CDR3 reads TGCGCCAGCAGTGTGGGAAGAGCGGAGACCCAGTACTTC. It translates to CASSVGRAETQYF.

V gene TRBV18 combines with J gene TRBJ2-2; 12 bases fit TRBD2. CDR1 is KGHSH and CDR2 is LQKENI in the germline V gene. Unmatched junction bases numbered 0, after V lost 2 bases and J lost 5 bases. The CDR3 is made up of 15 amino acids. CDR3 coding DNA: TGTGCCAGCTCACCAGGGACTAGCGGGACCGGGGAGCTGTTTTTT. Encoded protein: CASSPGTSGTGELFF.

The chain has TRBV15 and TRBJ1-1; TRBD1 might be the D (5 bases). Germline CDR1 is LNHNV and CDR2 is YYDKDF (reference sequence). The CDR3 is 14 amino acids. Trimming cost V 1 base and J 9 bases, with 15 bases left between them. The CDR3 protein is CATSRGGWGNKAFF. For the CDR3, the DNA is TGTGCCACCAGCAGAGGGGGGTGGGGCAATAAAGCTTTCTTT.

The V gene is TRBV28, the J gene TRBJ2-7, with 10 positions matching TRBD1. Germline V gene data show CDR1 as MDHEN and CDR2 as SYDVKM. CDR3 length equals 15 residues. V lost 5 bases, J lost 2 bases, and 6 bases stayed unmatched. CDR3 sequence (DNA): TGTGCCAGCAGTCCCGGACAGGGGGGAACCTACGAGCAGTACTTC. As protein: CASSPGQGGTYEQYF.

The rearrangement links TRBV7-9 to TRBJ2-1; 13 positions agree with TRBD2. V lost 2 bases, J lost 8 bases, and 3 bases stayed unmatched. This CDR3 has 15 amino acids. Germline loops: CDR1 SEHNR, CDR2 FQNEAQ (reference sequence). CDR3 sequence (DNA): TGTGCCAGCAGCTTAAGGACTAGCGGGAGCGATGAGCAGTTCTTC. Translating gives CASSLRTSGSDEQFF.

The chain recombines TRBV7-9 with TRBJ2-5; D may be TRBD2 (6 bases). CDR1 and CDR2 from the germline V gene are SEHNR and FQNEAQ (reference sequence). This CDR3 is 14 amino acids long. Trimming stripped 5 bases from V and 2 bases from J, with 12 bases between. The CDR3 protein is CASSPQEGQETQYF. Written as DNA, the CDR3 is TGTGCCAGCAGCCCACAGGAGGGTCAAGAGACCCAGTACTTC.

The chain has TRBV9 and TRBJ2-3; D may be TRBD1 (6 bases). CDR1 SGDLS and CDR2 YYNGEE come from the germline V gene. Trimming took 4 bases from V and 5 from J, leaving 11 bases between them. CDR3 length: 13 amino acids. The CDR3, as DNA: TGTGCCAGCAGCTCCAGAGGGGGAGATACGCAGTATTTT. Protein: CASSSRGGDTQYF.

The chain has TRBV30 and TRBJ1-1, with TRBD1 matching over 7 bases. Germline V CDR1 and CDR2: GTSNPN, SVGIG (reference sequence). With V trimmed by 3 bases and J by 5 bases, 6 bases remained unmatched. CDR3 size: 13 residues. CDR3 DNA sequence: TGTGCCTGGAGCTGGGACAGACGAACTGAAGCTTTCTTT. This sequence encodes CAWSWDRRTEAFF.

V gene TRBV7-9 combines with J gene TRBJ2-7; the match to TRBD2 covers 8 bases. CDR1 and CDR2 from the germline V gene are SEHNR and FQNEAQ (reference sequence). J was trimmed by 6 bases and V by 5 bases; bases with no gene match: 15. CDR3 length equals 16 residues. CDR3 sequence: CASSRSTSGGLREQYF. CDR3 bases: TGTGCCAGCAGCCGCAGCACTAGCGGAGGTCTGCGCGAGCAGTACTTC.

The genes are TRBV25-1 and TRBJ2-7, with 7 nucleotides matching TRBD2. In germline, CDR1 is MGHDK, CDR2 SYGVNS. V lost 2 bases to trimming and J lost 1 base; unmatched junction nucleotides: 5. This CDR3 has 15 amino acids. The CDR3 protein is CASSERRGGSYEQYF. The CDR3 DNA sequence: TGTGCCAGCAGTGAACGGAGGGGAGGGTCCTACGAGCAGTACTTC.

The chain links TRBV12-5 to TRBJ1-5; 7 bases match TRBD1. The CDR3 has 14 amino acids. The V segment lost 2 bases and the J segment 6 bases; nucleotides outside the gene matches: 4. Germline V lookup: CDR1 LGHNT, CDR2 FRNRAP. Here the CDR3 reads CASGLQGVFQPQHF. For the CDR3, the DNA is TGTGCTAGTGGTTTGCAGGGGGTGTTTCAGCCCCAGCATTTT.

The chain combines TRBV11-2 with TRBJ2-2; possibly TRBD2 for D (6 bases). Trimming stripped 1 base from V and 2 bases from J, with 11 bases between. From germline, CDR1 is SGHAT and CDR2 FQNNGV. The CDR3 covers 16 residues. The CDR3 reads CASSLVVSGNTGELFF. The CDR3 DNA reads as TGTGCCAGCAGCTTAGTAGTTAGCGGCAACACCGGGGAGCTGTTTTTT.

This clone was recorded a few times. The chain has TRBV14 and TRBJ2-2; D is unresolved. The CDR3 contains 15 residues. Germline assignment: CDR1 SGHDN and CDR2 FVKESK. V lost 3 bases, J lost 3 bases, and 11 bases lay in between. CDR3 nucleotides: TGTGCCAGCAGCCACCGGCCGGAGTACACCGGGGAGCTGTTTTTT. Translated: CASSHRPEYTGELFF.

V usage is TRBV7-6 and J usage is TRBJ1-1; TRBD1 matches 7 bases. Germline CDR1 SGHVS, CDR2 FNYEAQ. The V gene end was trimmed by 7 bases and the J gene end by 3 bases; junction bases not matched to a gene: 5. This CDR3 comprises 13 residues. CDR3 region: CASKGGHYTEAFF. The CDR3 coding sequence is TGTGCCAGCAAAGGGGGCCATTACACTGAAGCTTTCTTT.

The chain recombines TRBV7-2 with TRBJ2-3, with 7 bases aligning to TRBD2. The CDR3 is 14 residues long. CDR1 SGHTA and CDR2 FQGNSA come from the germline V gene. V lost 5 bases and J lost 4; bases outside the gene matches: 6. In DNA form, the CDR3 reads TGTGCCAGCAGCCCTCTAGCGGACCCAGATACGCAGTATTTT. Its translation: CASSPLADPDTQYF.

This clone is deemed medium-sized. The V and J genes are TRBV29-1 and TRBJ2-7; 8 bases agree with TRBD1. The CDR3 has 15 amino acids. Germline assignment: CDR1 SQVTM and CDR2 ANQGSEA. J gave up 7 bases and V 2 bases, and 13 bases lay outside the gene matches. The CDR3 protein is CSVEYSQGASGEQYF. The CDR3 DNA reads TGCAGCGTTGAATACTCCCAGGGGGCGTCCGGGGAGCAGTACTTC.